This is a list of T cell receptor beta chains from one sample in a study of PD-L1 blockade in urothelial cancer. The repertoire was sequenced with immunoSEQ multiplex PCR; TCRdb's copy has only in-frame clones and lacks some. The table lists about 38,000 clones, roughly 80% of them singletons, with around 15% in the top ten. The source material was PBMCs, sampled around atezolizumab (anti-PD-L1) treatment. The source of these receptors is a man aged 80 or over with urothelial cancer. CDR3s include the opening cysteine and the closing phenylalanine or tryptophan. The D gene is left open where the match is weak. Not every row has a clone size; where given, it reads once, few, many or a size class.

j_gene	v_gene	d_gene	abundance	CDR3aa	CDR3nt
TRBJ1-1	TRBV15	-	few	CATSRAGNTEAFF	TGTGCCACCAGCAGAGCGGGAAACACTGAAGCTTTCTTT
TRBJ1-2	TRBV6-1	-	-	CASSSIVRDYGYTF	TGTGCCAGCAGTTCAATCGTGCGGGACTATGGCTACACCTTC
TRBJ2-1	TRBV30	-	-	CAWSPTANEQFF	TGTGCCTGGAGCCCCACAGCTAATGAGCAGTTCTTC
TRBJ2-1	TRBV7-9	TRBD1	-	CASSLELGTGMKFF	TGTGCCAGCAGCTTAGAGTTAGGGACAGGGATGAAGTTCTTC
TRBJ2-5	TRBV9	-	-	CASSSPGVIETQYF	TGTGCCAGCAGCTCGCCCGGGGTTATCGAGACCCAGTACTTC
TRBJ2-7	TRBV2	-	few	CASSAEGGQYF	TGTGCCAGCAGTGCTGAAGGCGGGCAGTACTTC
TRBJ1-3	TRBV19	-	-	CASTIGQSSGNTIYF	TGTGCCAGTACCATTGGACAGTCCTCTGGAAACACCATATATTTT
TRBJ2-2	TRBV5-1	-	-	CASSKFRGNTGELFF	TGCGCCAGCAGCAAGTTTAGGGGGAACACCGGGGAGCTGTTTTTT
TRBJ2-5	TRBV2	TRBD2	-	CASSDGTIETQYF	TGTGCCAGCAGCGATGGGACTATAGAGACCCAGTACTTC
TRBJ2-7	TRBV18	TRBD1	-	CASSGTGGNEQYF	TGTGCCAGTTCCGGGACAGGGGGGAACGAGCAGTACTTC
TRBJ2-1	TRBV18	TRBD1	-	CASSPGQGAVNEQFF	TGTGCCAGCTCACCGGGACAGGGGGCTGTCAATGAGCAGTTCTTC
TRBJ2-1	TRBV7-9	TRBD1	-	CASSLASTGVSAAEQFF	TGTGCCAGCAGCTTAGCTTCGACAGGGGTTTCGGCAGCTGAGCAGTTCTTC
TRBJ2-3	TRBV29-1	TRBD1	-	CSVPQGGTSTDTQYF	TGCAGCGTGCCACAGGGGGGCACTAGCACAGATACGCAGTATTTT
TRBJ1-1	TRBV5-1	-	-	CASSLAGVTEAFF	TGCGCCAGCAGCTTGGCAGGGGTCACTGAAGCTTTCTTT
TRBJ2-2	TRBV5-1	TRBD2	-	CASSQAGVGTGELFF	TGCGCCAGCAGCCAAGCGGGAGTTGGTACCGGGGAGCTGTTTTTT
TRBJ1-5	TRBV27	TRBD1	-	CASTQWTGNNQPQHF	TGTGCCAGCACCCAGTGGACAGGAAATAATCAGCCCCAGCATTTT
TRBJ1-4	TRBV19	-	once	CASSLRHSAEKLFF	TGTGCCAGTAGTTTGCGCCATTCAGCGGAAAAACTGTTTTTT
TRBJ1-2	TRBV5-4	TRBD1	-	CASSSTTGNNGYTF	TGTGCCAGCAGCTCCACGACAGGGAATAATGGCTACACCTTC
TRBJ2-1	TRBV6-4	-	-	CASGNSNEQFF	TGTGCCAGCGGAAACAGCAATGAGCAGTTCTTC
TRBJ1-4	TRBV7-8	TRBD1	-	CASSPSQGSNEKLFF	TGTGCCAGCAGCCCCTCACAGGGGAGTAATGAAAAACTGTTTTTT
TRBJ2-1	TRBV7-2	TRBD2	-	CASSLSGNGINEQFF	TGTGCCAGCAGCTTAAGCGGGAATGGTATCAATGAGCAGTTCTTC
TRBJ2-1	TRBV6-4	TRBD2	-	CASSDRGRMSYNEQFF	TGTGCCAGCAGTGACCGCGGGAGAATGTCCTACAATGAGCAGTTCTTC
TRBJ2-1	TRBV29-1	TRBD2	-	CSVERASRTSAGSAYYNEQFF	TGCAGCGTTGAAAGAGCCTCCAGGACTAGCGCGGGGAGCGCTTACTACAATGAGCAGTTCTTC
TRBJ2-7	TRBV19	TRBD2	-	CASSPRTGEPTSGKVGNEQYF	TGTGCCAGTAGTCCGCGGACCGGAGAACCGACTAGCGGGAAGGTCGGCAATGAGCAGTACTTC
TRBJ1-4	TRBV5-1	TRBD1	-	CASSYRTGGVGEKLFF	TGCGCCAGCAGCTATCGTACAGGGGGCGTAGGAGAAAAACTGTTTTTT
TRBJ1-1	TRBV5-1	-	-	CASSLGTGLDTEAFF	TGCGCCAGCAGCTTGGGTACAGGGTTGGACACTGAAGCTTTCTTT
TRBJ2-2	TRBV27	TRBD2	-	CASLGTTPTKGELFF	TGTGCCAGCCTGGGGACTACCCCGACTAAGGGAGAGCTGTTTTTT
TRBJ2-3	TRBV19	TRBD2	-	CASSLAGQVGSTDTQYF	TGTGCCAGTAGCCTAGCGGGGCAGGTTGGTAGCACAGATACGCAGTATTTT
TRBJ2-3	TRBV27	-	few	CASSLSRRNTDTQYF	TGTGCCAGCAGTTTATCAAGGAGGAACACAGATACGCAGTATTTT
TRBJ2-1	TRBV7-8	TRBD2	-	CASSLAGLAGVNEQFF	TGTGCCAGCAGCTTAGCGGGACTAGCGGGAGTCAATGAGCAGTTCTTC
TRBJ2-7	TRBV19	TRBD1	-	CASSGDRDLFEQYF	TGTGCCAGTAGTGGGGACAGGGACCTCTTCGAGCAGTACTTC
TRBJ2-1	TRBV5-1	-	-	CASSESSYNEQFF	TGCGCCAGCAGCGAGAGCTCCTACAATGAGCAGTTCTTC
TRBJ2-3	TRBV11-2	TRBD2	-	CASSGRTSGSTDTQYF	TGTGCCAGCAGCGGGAGGACTAGCGGGAGCACAGATACGCAGTATTTT
TRBJ1-1	TRBV5-8	TRBD1	-	CASSVRQGRTEAFF	TGTGCCAGCAGCGTCAGACAGGGGAGAACTGAAGCTTTCTTT
TRBJ2-7	TRBV19	-	-	CASSSTGTPVIFYF	TGTGCCAGTAGTTCTACCGGGACTCCCGTAATTTTCTACTTC
TRBJ2-5	TRBV7-2	TRBD2	-	CASSLGKRGYQETQYF	TGTGCCAGCAGCTTAGGAAAGCGGGGGTACCAAGAGACCCAGTACTTC
TRBJ2-1	TRBV2	TRBD1	-	CASSLDRGFSYNEQFF	TGTGCCAGCAGTCTCGACAGGGGATTCTCCTACAATGAGCAGTTCTTC
TRBJ2-3	TRBV18	TRBD1	-	CASSPPEQGAYADTQYF	TGTGCCAGCTCACCACCAGAGCAGGGGGCGTACGCAGATACGCAGTATTTT
TRBJ1-6	TRBV18	TRBD1	once	CASSPKAGTGGRNSPLHF	TGTGCCAGCTCACCGAAAGCCGGGACAGGGGGCAGAAATTCACCCCTCCACTTT
TRBJ1-4	TRBV6-1	-	-	CASSRRADEKLFF	TGTGCCAGCAGTCGACGAGCGGATGAAAAACTGTTTTTT
TRBJ2-7	TRBV6-6	-	-	CASSRGAGPYEQYF	TGTGCCAGCAGTAGGGGCGCTGGTCCCTACGAGCAGTACTTC
TRBJ2-3	TRBV7-9	-	once	CASSLNRIRGDTQYF	TGTGCCAGCAGCTTAAACCGCATCCGGGGAGATACGCAGTATTTT
TRBJ2-3	TRBV4-1	-	-	CASSQLANSGTDTQYF	TGCGCCAGCAGCCAACTAGCCAACTCTGGCACAGATACGCAGTATTTT
TRBJ1-1	TRBV19	TRBD1	once	CASSPNRGTEAFF	TGTGCCAGTAGTCCAAACAGGGGCACTGAAGCTTTCTTT
TRBJ1-4	TRBV30	-	few	CACQPDSDEKLFF	TGTGCCTGCCAACCTGACTCAGACGAAAAACTGTTTTTT
TRBJ2-5	TRBV15	TRBD2	-	CATSRGTSGRVETQYF	TGTGCCACCAGCAGGGGAACTAGCGGGAGGGTCGAGACCCAGTACTTC
TRBJ1-3	TRBV19	-	-	CASSRHPPRGVSGNTIYF	TGTGCCAGTAGCCGTCACCCCCCTCGGGGGGTCTCTGGAAACACCATATATTTT
TRBJ2-5	TRBV30	TRBD2	-	CAWRVSGGETQYF	TGTGCCTGGAGGGTTAGCGGGGGAGAGACCCAGTACTTC
TRBJ1-2	TRBV5-1	-	-	CASSLEVARGGYTF	TGCGCCAGCAGCTTGGAGGTGGCCCGGGGTGGCTACACCTTC
TRBJ2-7	TRBV18	-	-	CASSPTISYEQYF	TGTGCCAGCTCACCAACCATTAGCTACGAGCAGTACTTC
TRBJ1-1	TRBV11-3	TRBD1	-	CASADRVNTEAFF	TGTGCCAGCGCCGACAGGGTGAACACTGAAGCTTTCTTT
TRBJ2-7	TRBV28	-	-	CASHRVSYEQYF	TGTGCCAGTCACCGGGTCTCCTACGAGCAGTACTTC
TRBJ2-2	TRBV5-4	-	-	CASSLIAENTGELFF	TGTGCCAGCAGCTTGATAGCGGAGAACACCGGGGAGCTGTTTTTT
TRBJ2-4	TRBV6-1	TRBD1	-	CASSEPFTGVGNIQYF	TGTGCCAGCAGTGAGCCCTTTACAGGGGTGGGAAACATTCAGTACTTC
TRBJ2-1	TRBV7-8	TRBD2	-	CASTPTPGTSGIGEQFF	TGTGCCAGCACCCCAACCCCCGGGACTAGCGGGATCGGTGAGCAGTTCTTC